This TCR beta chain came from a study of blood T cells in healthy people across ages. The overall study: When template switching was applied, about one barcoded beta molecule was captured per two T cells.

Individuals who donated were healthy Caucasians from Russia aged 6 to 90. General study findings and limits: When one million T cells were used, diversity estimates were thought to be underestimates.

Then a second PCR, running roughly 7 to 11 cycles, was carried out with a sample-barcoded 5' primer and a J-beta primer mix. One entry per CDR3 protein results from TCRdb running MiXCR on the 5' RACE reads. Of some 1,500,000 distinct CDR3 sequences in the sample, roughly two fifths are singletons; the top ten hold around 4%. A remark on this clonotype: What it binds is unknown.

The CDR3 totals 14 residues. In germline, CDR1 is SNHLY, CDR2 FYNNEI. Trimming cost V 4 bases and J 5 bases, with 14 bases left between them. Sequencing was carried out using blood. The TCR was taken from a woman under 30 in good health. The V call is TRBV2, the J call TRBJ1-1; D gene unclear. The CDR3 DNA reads TGTGCCAGCAGTGCTCACAAATCTGGGACTGAAGCTTTCTTT. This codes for CASSAHKSGTEAFF.